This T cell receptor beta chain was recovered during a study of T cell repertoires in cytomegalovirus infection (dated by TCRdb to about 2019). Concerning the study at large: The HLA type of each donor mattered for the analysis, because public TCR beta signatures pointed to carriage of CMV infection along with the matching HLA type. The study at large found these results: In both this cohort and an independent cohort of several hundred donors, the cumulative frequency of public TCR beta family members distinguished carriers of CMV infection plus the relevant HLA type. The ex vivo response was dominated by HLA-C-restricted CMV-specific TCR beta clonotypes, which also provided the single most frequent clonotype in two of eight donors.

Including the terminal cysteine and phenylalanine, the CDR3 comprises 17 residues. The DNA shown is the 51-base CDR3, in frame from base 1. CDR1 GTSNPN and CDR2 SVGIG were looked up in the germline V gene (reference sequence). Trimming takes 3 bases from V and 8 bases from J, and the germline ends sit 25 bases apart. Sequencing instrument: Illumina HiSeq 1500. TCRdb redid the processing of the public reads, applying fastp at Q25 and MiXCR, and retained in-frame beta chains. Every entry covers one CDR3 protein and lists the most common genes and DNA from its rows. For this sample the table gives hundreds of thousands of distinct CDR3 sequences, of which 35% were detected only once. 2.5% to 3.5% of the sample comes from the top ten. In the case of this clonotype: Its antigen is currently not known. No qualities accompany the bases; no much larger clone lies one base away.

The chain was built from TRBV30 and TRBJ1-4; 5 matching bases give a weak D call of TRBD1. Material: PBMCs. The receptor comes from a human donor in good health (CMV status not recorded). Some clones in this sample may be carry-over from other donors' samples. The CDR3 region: CAWRVFTAGTAREKLFF. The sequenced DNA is TGTGCCTGGAGAGTATTTACGGCCGGGACCGCTCGCGAAAAACTGTTTTTT.